The clone carrying this TCR beta chain has a single count. The target antigen is unknown. The germline V and J ends were trimmed by 2 bases and 5 bases, with 12 bases remaining between them. Germline CDR1 reads MNHEY; CDR2 reads SMNVEV (reference sequence). CDR3 length equals 14 residues. The method was immunoSEQ multiplex PCR; TCRdb's version includes in-frame clones alone and lacks a portion of them. The repertoire holds around 80,000 clones, with around 81% as singletons. The sample is drawn from a study of radiotherapy plus CTLA-4 blockade in lung cancer. Across the study: Disease control was seen in roughly 30% of patients, objective responses in 15% to 20%.

The study, taken as a whole, reports: Early blood T cell clone changes and increased post-radiation serum interferon-beta were reportedly the strongest response predictors.

In chemo-refractory metastatic non-small-cell lung cancer, patients got ipilimumab CTLA-4 blockade together with focal radiation. The material sequenced was peripheral blood, taken from a patient treated with radiotherapy plus ipilimumab. The rearrangement uses TRBV27 and TRBJ1-2; TRBD1 might be the D (5 bases). The sequence came from a human donor with non-small cell lung cancer whose response to radiotherapy plus ipilimumab could not be evaluated. Some clones in this sample may be carry-over from other donors' samples. This CDR3 reads CASSLVQGKYGYTF. CDR3 in DNA: TGTGCCAGCAGTTTAGTGCAGGGCAAATATGGCTACACCTTC.